This TCR beta chain was recovered during a study of blood T cell repertoires in COVID-19 (dated by TCRdb to 2018 to 2021). In the study overall: The collaborator samples originated in the United States, Italy and Spain and spanned the acute and convalescent phases of COVID-19. The repertoires were made available in a free public database intended to serve as a resource for research on the immune response to SARS-CoV-2. Where available, HLA class I and class II types were taken from metadata supplied by the sample provider and were not determined by assay-based typing. Subjects who had been exposed to COVID-19, were actively infected with it, or had recovered from it provided the deeply sampled blood TCRbeta repertoires that made up the dataset. The sample metadata nearly always contained a de-identified subject ID, COVID-19 status, age in years and sex. The material from the prospective study consisted of cDNA or gDNA derived from T cells, B-cell-depleted T cells, or PBMCs. Samples came from the ongoing ImmuneRACE study (first 160 participants) plus 1,254 subjects from 6 global collaborators. General study outcomes and caveats: How much clinical and demographic metadata was included differed by source and by participant, and the metadata was provided uncurated.

One collaborating source in Seattle enrolled patients while the patients were actively infected and followed the patients over time throughout the course of disease. Collaborating institutions collected whole blood in K2EDTA tubes following their own protocols. For TCRbeta analysis, collaborators shipped samples as frozen whole blood, isolated PBMCs, or DNA extracted from either of those sample types. The immunoSEQ Assay, a bias-controlled multiplex PCR, was used to amplify TCRbeta CDR3 regions from genomic DNA. The paper's processing steps were these. Within the assay, amplification of reference gene primers was used to estimate how many nucleated cells each sample contained. To quantify the absolute abundance of each unique TCRbeta CDR3 rearrangement, sequence reads were collapsed and filtered. For each sample, productive Simpson clonality was calculated by taking the square root of Simpson's diversity index across productive rearrangements. TCRdb retrieved this table from immuneACCESS and kept in-frame rearrangements only. Not all clones are present; in checked studies, unresolved V genes account for under half, and no reason is known for the remainder. V and J calls and clone size are given by that table; D and trimming were obtained from the DNA. The sample table holds 310,000 or so clones, of which more than 70% were seen once. Around 11% of the sample rests with the top ten.

Of note for this clone: Its cognate antigen has yet to be identified. Base qualities are missing; no much larger clone stands one base away.

Here V drops 1 base and J drops 4 bases, and the junction holds 6 bases not matched to any gene. Its CDR3 holds 15 amino acids, cysteine through phenylalanine. Of all the DNA, just the CDR3 is kept, 45 bases in frame from base 1. The germline V gene supplies CDR1 LGHNA and CDR2 YSLEER. The receptor was isolated from a young woman with COVID-19, enrolled during active disease. The sequence joins TRBV4-3 to TRBJ2-7, with 8 bases aligning to TRBD2. Specimen: peripheral blood. The CDR3 protein is CASSQGSGSVYEQYF. The nucleotide sequence is given as TGCGCCAGCAGCCAAGGAAGCGGGAGTGTGTACGAGCAGTACTTC.